Each of the 6 T cell receptor beta chains below was sequenced from the same sample in a study of human T cells and chemical hapten exposure. Time point reported: patch test 2, 6 weeks after DPC sensitization. This sample's treatment: therapeutic diphenylcyclopropenone sensitization with weekly scalp DPC. One entry per CDR3 protein results from TCRdb running MiXCR on the RACE reads. The sample has about 50,000 distinct CDR3 sequences; 9.9% are singletons. Sequenced material: whole blood, taken in connection with sensitization to the hapten diphenylcyclopropenone (DPC). All receptors come from a woman aged 45-60 years with alopecia areata. Some clones in this sample may be carry-over from other donors' samples.

This clonotype appeared many times. The chain recombines TRBV18 with TRBJ2-2, with a tentative D call TRBD1 (6 bases). Trimming stripped 3 bases from V and 4 bases from J, with 12 bases between. The length of the CDR3 is 15 residues. Germline V gives CDR1 KGHSH, CDR2 LQKENI. The CDR3 region is CASSPPIGGTGELFF. CDR3 sequence (DNA): TGTGCCAGCTCACCGCCGATAGGGGGCACCGGGGAGCTGTTTTTT.

This clonotype was recorded many times. The chain links TRBV18 to TRBJ1-4; D might be TRBD1 (5 bases). V was clipped by 2 bases and J by 8 bases, with 9 bases between them. CDR3 size: 13 residues. From germline, CDR1 is KGHSH and CDR2 LQKENI. The CDR3, as DNA: TGTGCCAGCTCACCAGATGGGACGGAAAAACTGTTTTTT. Its protein is CASSPDGTEKLFF.

The CDR3 spells CAISASPDTQYF. In nucleotides, the CDR3 is TGTGCCATCAGTGCTAGTCCAGATACGCAGTATTTT. The J gene is TRBJ2-3, the V gene TRBV10-3; D is ambiguous. The CDR3 covers 12 residues. The germline V gene has CDR1 ENHRY and CDR2 SYGVKD. V was pared by 4 bases and J by 4 bases, with 6 bases between.

The CDR3 loop is CASSQVDIAGGRTDTQYF. The CDR3 nucleotides read TGTGCCAGCAGCCAAGTTGATATAGCGGGAGGACGCACAGATACGCAGTATTTT. V is TRBV14 and J is TRBJ2-3; the match to TRBD2 covers 10 bases. The J segment lost 1 base and the V segment lost 1 base, leaving 8 bases of the junction unmatched. The CDR3 is 18 amino acids. The germline V gene has CDR1 SGHDN and CDR2 FVKESK. Based on the CDR3 plus reference TRBV14 and TRBJ2-3, the full variable domain is EAGVTQFPSHSVIEKGQTVTLRCDPISGHDNLYWYRRVMGKEIKFLLHFVKESKQDESGMPNNRFLAERTGGTYSTLKVQPAELEDSGVYFCASSQVDIAGGRTDTQYFGPGTRLTVL.

This clonotype was observed a handful of times. The J gene is TRBJ2-7, the V gene TRBV29-1, with 7 nucleotides matching TRBD1. Losses at the gene ends were 7 bases for V and 7 bases for J; bases not matched to a gene: 10. CDR3 length equals 12 residues. Germline V gene lookup returns CDR1 SQVTM and CDR2 ANQGSEA. CDR3 in DNA: TGCAGCGCAACAGGGGACGCCCGGGAGCAGTACTTC. Residues: CSATGDAREQYF.

There are many counts of this clonotype. The chain carries TRBV28 and TRBJ1-6; D is unclear. The length of the CDR3 is 12 residues. V was clipped by 2 bases and J by 6 bases, with 2 bases between them. Germline V gene data show CDR1 as MDHEN and CDR2 as SYDVKM. The CDR3 loop is CASSLVNSPLHF. CDR3 coding DNA: TGTGCCAGCAGTTTAGTTAATTCACCCCTCCACTTT. The complete variable domain, with remaining parts taken from reference TRBV28 and TRBJ1-6, reads DVKVTQSSRYLVKRTGEKVFLECVQDMDHENMFWYRQDPGLGLRLIYFSYDVKMKEKGDIPEGYSVSREKKERFSLILESASTNQTSMYLCASSLVNSPLHFGNGTRLTVT.